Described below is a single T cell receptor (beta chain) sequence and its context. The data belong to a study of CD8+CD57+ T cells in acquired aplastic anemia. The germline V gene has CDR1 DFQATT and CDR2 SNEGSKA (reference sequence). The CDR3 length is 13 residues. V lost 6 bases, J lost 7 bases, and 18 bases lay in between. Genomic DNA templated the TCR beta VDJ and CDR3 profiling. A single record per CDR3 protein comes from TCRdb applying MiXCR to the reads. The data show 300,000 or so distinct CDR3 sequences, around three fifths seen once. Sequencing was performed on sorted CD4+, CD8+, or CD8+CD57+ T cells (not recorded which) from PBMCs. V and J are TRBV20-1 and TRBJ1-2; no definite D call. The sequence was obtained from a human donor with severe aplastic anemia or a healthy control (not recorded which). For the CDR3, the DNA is TGCAGTGCCATCCAACCCGGCCACGGTGGCTACACCTTC. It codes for CSAIQPGHGGYTF.